Each of the 30 T cell receptor beta chains below was sequenced from the same sample in a study of blood T cell repertoires in COVID-19. Clones were read by immunoSEQ multiplex PCR, and TCRdb kept only the in-frame ones, dropping some. The sample records roughly 250,000 clones, 86% being singletons. Sample: PBMCs or T cells enriched from blood (not recorded which). The receptors originated from a woman in her fifties or sixties who had recovered from COVID-19.

This chain uses TRBV9 with TRBJ2-3, with 15 positions matching TRBD2. The CDR3 is 19 residues long. After removal of 4 bases from V and 6 bases from J, the junction contained 15 bases not matched to a gene. From germline, CDR1 is SGDLS and CDR2 YYNGEE. For the CDR3, the DNA is TGTGCCAGCAGCCCCTACGGACTAGCGGGGGGGCGAAGGGACGATACGCAGTATTTT. This translates into CASSPYGLAGGRRDDTQYF. The variable domain in full, with the rest retrieved from reference TRBV9 and TRBJ2-3, is DSGVTQTPKHLITATGQRVTLRCSPRSGDLSVYWYQQSLDQGLQFLIQYYNGEERAKGNILERFSAQQFPDLHSELNLSSLELGDSALYFCASSPYGLAGGRRDDTQYFGPGTRLTVL.

This rearrangement joins TRBV5-4 to TRBJ1-4, with D possibly TRBD1 on 6 matching bases. This CDR3 spans 15 amino acids. The germline V gene encodes CDR1 SGHNT and CDR2 YYREEE (reference sequence). V was cut by 0 bases and J by 8 bases, with 14 bases left in between. CDR3: CASSLGSGVGEKLFF. In nucleotides, the CDR3 is TGTGCCAGCAGCTTGGGGTCAGGGGTTGGAGAAAAACTGTTTTTT.

This chain uses TRBV7-2 with TRBJ2-7, with TRBD2 identical over 10 bases. Germline lookup yields CDR1 SGHTA and CDR2 FQGNSA. The CDR3 contains 17 residues. Trimming cost V 1 base and J 7 bases; bases outside gene matches: 13. The CDR3 loop reads CASSLVPSGSGFGEQYF. CDR3 coding DNA: TGTGCCAGCAGCTTAGTCCCTAGCGGGAGTGGGTTTGGAGAGCAGTACTTC.

This chain connects TRBV2 to TRBJ2-1, with D maybe TRBD1 (6 bases). Looked up from germline, CDR1 is SNHLY and CDR2 is FYNNEI. The V gene lost 7 bases and the J gene lost 4 bases, with 11 bases spanning the gap. This CDR3 is built from 13 residues. The CDR3 region is CASTIGQYNEQFF. CDR3 in DNA: TGTGCCAGCACCATTGGACAGTACAATGAGCAGTTCTTC.

The chain couples TRBV14 to TRBJ2-7, with TRBD2 as a possible D gene (6 bases). The V gene lost 4 bases and the J gene lost 1 base, with 14 bases spanning the gap. The CDR3 runs 15 residues. Germline CDR1 reads SGHDN; CDR2 reads FVKESK. The CDR3 DNA sequence: TGTGCCAGCAGCCCGTTGGCAGGAGGGTCCTACGAGCAGTACTTC. Residues: CASSPLAGGSYEQYF. The complete variable domain, with remaining parts taken from reference TRBV14 and TRBJ2-7, reads EAGVTQFPSHSVIEKGQTVTLRCDPISGHDNLYWYRRVMGKEIKFLLHFVKESKQDESGMPNNRFLAERTGGTYSTLKVQPAELEDSGVYFCASSPLAGGSYEQYFGPGTRLTVT.

This clone was observed a handful of times. The chain employs TRBV14 and TRBJ2-1, with TRBD2 as a possible D gene (6 bases). The CDR3 is 14 residues long. CDR1 SGHDN and CDR2 FVKESK come from the germline V gene. The germline V and J ends were trimmed by 4 bases and 4 bases, with 11 bases remaining between them. The CDR3: CASSRDFGYNEQFF. The CDR3 nucleotides read TGTGCCAGCAGCCGGGACTTCGGGTACAATGAGCAGTTCTTC.

This clone was seen only a few times. The chain uses TRBV27 and TRBJ2-5; D is unresolved. The CDR3 has 13 amino acids. CDR1 and CDR2 (germline): MNHEY, SMNVEV (reference sequence). Trimming stripped 4 bases from V and 0 bases from J, with 6 bases between. The CDR3 loop reads CASSSGYQETQYF. For the CDR3, the DNA is TGTGCCAGCAGTTCCGGGTACCAAGAGACCCAGTACTTC.

The chain uses TRBV28 and TRBJ2-7, with D uncertain. V was trimmed by 7 bases and J by 6 bases, leaving 16 bases between them. The CDR3 totals 13 residues. Germline V CDR1 and CDR2: MDHEN, SYDVKM. The CDR3 here is CASNPRAWPEQYF. The CDR3 DNA reads TGTGCCAGCAACCCCCGTGCTTGGCCCGAGCAGTACTTC.

This chain connects TRBV11-2 to TRBJ2-7, with 9 bases that match TRBD2. The CDR3 length is 14 residues. V dropped 6 bases and J dropped 2; count of bases not matched to a gene: 5. In germline, CDR1 is SGHAT, CDR2 FQNNGV. In DNA form, the CDR3 reads TGTGCCAGCAGGCTAGCGGGGAACCCCTACGAGCAGTACTTC. This gives the protein CASRLAGNPYEQYF. Drawing the rest from reference TRBV11-2 and TRBJ2-7, the complete variable domain is EAGVAQSPRYKIIEKRQSVAFWCNPISGHATLYWYQQILGQGPKLLIQFQNNGVVDDSQLPKDRFSAERLKGVDSTLKIQPAKLEDSAVYLCASRLAGNPYEQYFGPGTRLTVT.

J is TRBJ1-1 and V is TRBV25-1; 8 bases agree with TRBD1. The V gene's germline CDR1 is MGHDK and CDR2 SYGVNS. The CDR3 covers 15 residues. V was clipped by 3 bases and J by 5 bases; unmatched bases: 8. For the CDR3, the DNA is TGTGCCAGCAGTGATACGGCAGGGGGCTTTACTGAAGCTTTCTTT. Translation gives CASSDTAGGFTEAFF.

This clone was observed once. V usage is TRBV7-9 and J usage is TRBJ2-2; 7 bases align to TRBD1. Germline values: CDR1 SEHNR, CDR2 FQNEAQ (reference sequence). This CDR3 has 16 residues. V lost 6 bases and J lost 0; bases outside the gene matches: 7. DNA of the CDR3: TGTGCCAGCAGGCCCGTGGGACAGACGAACACCGGGGAGCTGTTTTTT. Translation gives CASRPVGQTNTGELFF.

The gene calls are TRBV6-5 and TRBJ2-7; 7 bases are shared with TRBD1. The J segment lost 4 bases and the V segment lost 2 bases, leaving 8 bases of the junction unmatched. There are 15 residues in the CDR3. CDR1 is MNHEY and CDR2 is SVGAGI in the germline V gene. Here the CDR3 reads CASSYGTARSYEQYF. DNA for the CDR3: TGTGCCAGCAGTTACGGGACAGCAAGGTCATACGAGCAGTACTTC.

This chain links TRBV6-2 or TRBV6-3 with TRBJ1-5, with D tentatively TRBD1 (5 bases). The germline V gene encodes CDR1 MNHEY and CDR2 SVGEGT. The CDR3 contains 15 residues. The V end lost 6 bases, the J end lost 7 bases, and 19 bases lay between the germline ends. The CDR3 region is CASSLQGGTPQPQHF. The CDR3 DNA reads as TGTGCCAGCAGCTTGCAGGGAGGAACTCCACAGCCCCAGCATTTT.

The CDR3 region is CASSELWDRGTSRNEQFF. CDR3 bases: TGTGCCAGCAGTGAACTCTGGGACAGGGGCACCTCACGGAATGAGCAGTTCTTC. The chain joins TRBV25-1 to TRBJ2-1; TRBD1 agrees at 10 bases. Germline CDR1 MGHDK, CDR2 SYGVNS. CDR3 length equals 18 residues. With 2 bases clipped from V and 7 bases from J, the junction kept 14 bases outside the gene matches.

This chain joins TRBV19 and TRBJ1-1, with D possibly matching TRBD1 (5 bases). Germline-derived CDR1 and CDR2 are LNHDA and SQIVND (reference sequence). The CDR3 covers 12 residues. The V end lost 9 bases, the J end lost 4 bases, and 12 bases lay between the germline ends. The CDR3 loop is CASRVGPTEAFF. CDR3 nucleotide sequence: TGTGCCAGCAGGGTCGGCCCCACTGAAGCTTTCTTT.

The chain couples TRBV4-3 to TRBJ2-2; TRBD1 agrees at 7 bases. Germline lookup yields CDR1 LGHNA and CDR2 YSLEER. The CDR3 consists of 15 residues. The trim removed 1 base at V and 4 bases at J, leaving 3 bases unmatched. The CDR3 nucleotides read TGCGCCAGCAGCCAAGGACAGGGAGTCACCGGGGAGCTGTTTTTT. Protein: CASSQGQGVTGELFF.

V is TRBV3-1 (or the pseudogene TRBV3-2) and J is TRBJ1-5; D may be TRBD1 (6 bases). The germline gives CDR1 LGHDT, CDR2 YNNKEL (reference sequence). Trimming pared 1 base from V and 10 bases from J, leaving 11 bases between. This CDR3 spans 13 amino acids. CDR3 sequence reads: CASSQAGDTPQHF. The CDR3 DNA is TGTGCCAGCAGCCAAGCAGGGGACACTCCCCAGCATTTT.

The rearrangement links TRBV25-1 to TRBJ2-1; TRBD1 agrees at 8 bases. V lost 3 bases to trimming and J lost 5 bases; unmatched junction nucleotides: 9. Germline V gives CDR1 MGHDK, CDR2 SYGVNS. This CDR3 is built from 16 residues. CDR3 protein: CASSEPRQGSHNEQFF. CDR3 nucleotides: TGTGCCAGCAGTGAGCCCCGACAGGGGTCGCACAATGAGCAGTTCTTC.

V is TRBV11-2 and J is TRBJ2-1, with 8 bases matching TRBD2. V lost 5 bases, J lost 5 bases, and 11 bases stayed unmatched. Germline values: CDR1 SGHAT, CDR2 FQNNGV. The CDR3 runs 16 residues. Written as DNA, the CDR3 is TGTGCCAGCAGCCAAAGACCGGGACTAGGAGACAATGAGCAGTTCTTC. Its protein product is CASSQRPGLGDNEQFF.

As regards this clone: Other DNA sequences in the sample encode the same CDR3. The CDR3 here is CATSTDRRGAGLLNTEAFF. The CDR3 nucleotides are TGTGCCACCAGCACCGACCGACGCGGGGCCGGACTGCTGAACACTGAAGCTTTCTTT. The rearrangement links TRBV15 to TRBJ1-1, with TRBD1 as a possible D gene (5 bases). V was trimmed by 4 bases and J by 0 bases, leaving 24 bases between them. The V gene's germline CDR1 is LNHNV and CDR2 YYDKDF (reference sequence). CDR3 length: 19 amino acids.

The V gene is TRBV4-3, the J gene TRBJ1-3; possibly TRBD1 for D (6 bases). Germline V CDR1 and CDR2: LGHNA, YSLEER. This CDR3 is built from 14 residues. Trimming left V 4 bases short and J 4 bases short, with 11 bases between. The CDR3 is CASSPGRGGNTIYF. DNA for the CDR3: TGCGCCAGCAGCCCAGGCAGGGGAGGAAACACCATATATTTT.

The table lists this clone with a count of one. This chain joins TRBV2 and TRBJ2-3; TRBD2 aligns across 9 bases. The CDR3 sequence is 16 residues long. V dropped 7 bases and J dropped 3; count of bases not matched to a gene: 11. Germline V gene sequence: CDR1 SNHLY, CDR2 FYNNEI. Here the CDR3 DNA reads TGTGCCAGCACCAAGCAGGCGGGAGGGTGGACAGATACGCAGTATTTT. Protein product: CASTKQAGGWTDTQYF.

The CDR3 DNA reads as TGTGCCAGCAGTGGGCACCCAATCTATAGCAATCAGCCCCAGCATTTT. It codes for CASSGHPIYSNQPQHF. The V and J genes are TRBV28 and TRBJ1-5, with no clear D. This CDR3 is 16 amino acids long. The germline gives CDR1 MDHEN, CDR2 SYDVKM. The germline V and J ends were trimmed by 5 bases and 0 bases, with 14 bases remaining between them.

The chain couples TRBV6-5 to TRBJ1-2; D gene uncertain. The germline gives CDR1 MNHEY, CDR2 SVGAGI. This CDR3 region has 10 residues. The ends were cut back, 4 bases at V and 6 bases at J, with 3 bases in the middle. The CDR3 sequence: CASSSNGYTF. The CDR3 bases are TGTGCCAGCAGTTCTAATGGCTACACCTTC.

The chain links TRBV3-1 (or the pseudogene TRBV3-2) to TRBJ2-1; perhaps TRBD1 as D (6 bases). V was clipped by 4 bases and J by 6 bases, with 16 bases between them. The germline CDR1 and CDR2 sequences are LGHDT and YNNKEL (reference sequence). This CDR3 contains 15 residues. In DNA form, the CDR3 reads TGTGCCAGCAGCCTTCGGACGTCAGGGGTCAATGAGCAGTTCTTC. Protein product: CASSLRTSGVNEQFF.

V is TRBV19 and J is TRBJ2-5; weak D call: TRBD1 (6 bases). CDR3 length: 18 amino acids. Trimming took 3 bases from V and 5 from J, leaving 25 bases between them. CDR1 and CDR2 from the germline V gene are LNHDA and SQIVND (reference sequence). The chain's CDR3 is CASSINGATMGALETQYF. CDR3 DNA: TGTGCCAGTAGTATCAATGGCGCCACGATGGGGGCTTTGGAGACCCAGTACTTC.

This clone occurred once. This chain links TRBV6-4 with TRBJ2-2; 9 nucleotides align to TRBD1. V shed 3 bases, J shed 3 bases, and the junction held 5 bases outside the gene matches. Germline CDR1 is MRHNA and CDR2 is SNTAGT. The CDR3 is 16 residues long. In DNA, the CDR3 is TGTGCCAGCAGTGAACGGGACAGGGCCGACACCGGGGAGCTGTTTTTT. As protein: CASSERDRADTGELFF.

The chain is built from TRBV6-5 and TRBJ2-7; no firm D call. Germline CDR1 reads MNHEY; CDR2 reads SVGAGI. This CDR3 has 14 residues. The germline V and J ends were trimmed by 4 bases and 0 bases, with 10 bases remaining between them. In DNA form, the CDR3 reads TGTGCCAGCAGTTCGACGGGTAGCTCCTACGAGCAGTACTTC. Its protein is CASSSTGSSYEQYF.

V gene TRBV7-3 combines with J gene TRBJ2-1, with D perhaps matching TRBD1 (6 bases). V was shortened by 3 bases and J by 8 bases, with 11 bases between the two germline ends. The germline V gene encodes CDR1 SGHTA and CDR2 FQGTGA. The CDR3 runs 13 residues. As DNA, the CDR3 is TGTGCCAGCAGCTTGAGTGGGGGCTATGAGCAGTTCTTC. It encodes CASSLSGGYEQFF.

The chain couples TRBV30 to TRBJ1-1; no reliable D call. There are 13 residues in the CDR3. V was pared by 3 bases and J by 6 bases, with 14 bases between. Germline V lookup: CDR1 GTSNPN, CDR2 SVGIG (reference sequence). Here the CDR3 reads CAWSSAGGPEAFF. CDR3 nucleotide sequence: TGTGCCTGGAGCTCAGCAGGCGGGCCTGAAGCTTTCTTT. Complete variable domain (other parts from reference TRBV30 and TRBJ1-1): SQTIHQWPATLVQPVGSPLSLECTVEGTSNPNLYWYRQAAGRGLQLLFYSVGIGQISSEVPQNLSASRPQDRQFILSSKKLLLSDSGFYLCAWSSAGGPEAFFGQGTRLTVV.